This T cell receptor (beta chain) was identified in a study of blood T cell repertoires in COVID-19. Source study methods: For nucleated cells, counts were estimated from reference gene primer amplification. Libraries were prepared by immunoSEQ multiplex PCR; TCRdb keeps only in-frame clonotypes and omits some of them. That table gives V, J and clone size, and the DNA gave D and trimming. This repertoire shows approximately 240,000 clones, roughly 80% found once; its top ten account for 4.5% to 5.5%. V was pared by 4 bases and J by 1 base, with 16 bases between. CDR3 size: 16 residues. The germline V gene encodes CDR1 MNHEY and CDR2 SMNVEV (reference sequence).

The source of this sequence is a woman aged 60-75 years who had recovered from COVID-19. The sequencing sample was made of peripheral blood. The J gene is TRBJ1-1, the V gene TRBV27; D not resolved. CDR3 DNA: TGTGCCAGCAGTTCGCCTCGATTGTCCGGGAACACTGAAGCTTTCTTT. This encodes CASSSPRLSGNTEAFF.